Each of the 29 T cell receptor beta chains below was sequenced from the same sample in a study of shared clonotypes between healthy human individuals. TCRdb keeps only in-frame clones here, not all; method: immunoSEQ multiplex PCR. In the table there are a few million clones, approximately 94% of which are singletons. Sequenced material: naive CD4+ T cells sorted from blood. Regarding subset: CD45RA+ positively selected. The receptors derive from a man aged 18 to 35 in good health.

This chain links TRBV5-1 with TRBJ2-1, with TRBD2 identical over 13 bases. The ends lost 4 bases at V and 1 base at J; junction bases unmatched: 2. CDR1 is SGHRS, CDR2 YFSETQ, per germline. The CDR3 covers 16 residues. CDR3 DNA sequence: TGCGCCAGCAGCGAGACTAGCGGGAGGTCCTACAATGAGCAGTTCTTC. Its protein is CASSETSGRSYNEQFF.

The chain uses TRBV5-3 and TRBJ2-1, with D uncertain. TRBV5-3 is labeled an ORF, and its function is uncertain. The V end lost 4 bases, the J end lost 8 bases, and 7 bases lay between the germline ends. This CDR3 contains 11 residues. CDR3 in amino acids: CARSRAYEQFF. In nucleotides, the CDR3 is TGTGCCAGAAGCCGCGCGTATGAGCAGTTCTTC.

This chain joins TRBV18 and TRBJ1-3; maybe TRBD1 (6 bases). V lost 6 bases and J 4 bases, leaving 19 bases between the germline ends. CDR3 length: 16 amino acids. Germline-derived CDR1 and CDR2 are KGHSH and LQKENI. CDR3 sequence (DNA): TGTGCCAGCTCGCCGCGACAGGAGACGGAAGGAAACACCATATATTTT. Protein: CASSPRQETEGNTIYF.

V gene TRBV27 combines with J gene TRBJ1-4; tentative D call: TRBD1 (6 bases). The CDR3 spans 15 residues. The V gene's germline CDR1 is MNHEY and CDR2 SMNVEV (reference sequence). The V and J ends lost 0 bases and 7 bases respectively, with 12 bases between them. The CDR3 nucleotides are TGTGCCAGCAGTTTATCTACAGGGTTGTCTGAAAAACTGTTTTTT. This translates into CASSLSTGLSEKLFF.

The rearrangement joins TRBV5-6 to TRBJ2-4, with D unresolved. V was trimmed by 3 bases and J by 1 base, leaving 11 bases between them. The CDR3 spans 15 residues. Looked up from germline, CDR1 is SGHDT and CDR2 is YYEEEE. The CDR3 coding sequence is TGTGCCAGCAGCTCTAAGGTCGCGGCCAAAAACATTCAGTACTTC. Translating it yields CASSSKVAAKNIQYF.

CDR3 region: CASSSPAGGSGVETQYF. The DNA for the CDR3 is TGTGCCAGCAGTTCCCCAGCCGGAGGATCCGGGGTCGAGACCCAGTACTTC. The chain is built from TRBV28 and TRBJ2-5, with a possible D match to TRBD2 (5 bases). The CDR3 runs to 17 residues. In germline, CDR1 is MDHEN, CDR2 SYDVKM. Deletions cut 4 bases from V and 5 bases from J, with 23 bases between. The variable domain in full, with the rest retrieved from reference TRBV28 and TRBJ2-5, is DVKVTQSSRYLVKRTGEKVFLECVQDMDHENMFWYRQDPGLGLRLIYFSYDVKMKEKGDIPEGYSVSREKKERFSLILESASTNQTSMYLCASSSPAGGSGVETQYFGPGTRLLVL.

The rearrangement joins TRBV12-5 to TRBJ2-3; 8 nucleotides line up with TRBD1. CDR1 LGHNT and CDR2 FRNRAP come from the germline V gene. This CDR3 is 13 amino acids long. The V segment lost 1 base and the J segment 10 bases; nucleotides outside the gene matches: 4. In DNA, the CDR3 is TGTGCTAGTGGTTTGGGACAGGGGTTAGCGCAGTATTTT. Its protein product is CASGLGQGLAQYF.

This chain uses TRBV6-1 with TRBJ2-6; D unclear. There are 15 residues in the CDR3. Deletions cut 3 bases from V and 2 bases from J, with 8 bases between. Germline loops: CDR1 MNHNS, CDR2 SASEGT. As DNA, the CDR3 is TGTGCCAGCAGTGATGGGCGTACTGGGGCCAACGTCCTGACTTTC. Amino acids: CASSDGRTGANVLTF.

This chain uses TRBV2 with TRBJ1-2; D unresolved. The length of the CDR3 is 14 residues. V lost 2 bases and J 2 bases, leaving 9 bases between the germline ends. CDR1 is SNHLY, CDR2 FYNNEI, per germline. In nucleotides, the CDR3 is TGTGCCAGCAGTGAATTTAACAGCAACTATGGCTACACCTTC. As protein: CASSEFNSNYGYTF.

The rearrangement uses TRBV10-3 and TRBJ1-1; D call uncertain. The CDR3 runs to 14 residues. Trimming took off 0 bases at V and 9 bases at J, with 14 bases between the two ends. CDR1 and CDR2 from the germline V gene are ENHRY and SYGVKD. The CDR3 sequence is CAISESREGGKAFF. In DNA form, the CDR3 reads TGTGCCATCAGTGAGTCTCGAGAGGGAGGGAAAGCTTTCTTT.

This clone was seen a single time. The rearrangement links TRBV7-9 to TRBJ2-3, with D possibly being TRBD2 (5 bases). This CDR3 contains 14 residues. V lost 7 bases and J lost 1, with 12 bases in between. In germline, CDR1 is SEHNR, CDR2 FQNEAQ (reference sequence). The CDR3 DNA reads TGTGCCAGCAAAGTGGAGGCCGGCACAGATACGCAGTATTTT. This encodes CASKVEAGTDTQYF.

V gene TRBV5-6 combines with J gene TRBJ1-2, with no clear D. V lost 3 bases to trimming and J lost 5 bases, with 11 bases between them. CDR1 is SGHDT, CDR2 YYEEEE, per germline. The CDR3 is 13 amino acids. This CDR3 is CASSSDLGYGYTF. Written as DNA, the CDR3 is TGTGCCAGCAGCTCGGATTTGGGGTATGGCTACACCTTC.

The V call is TRBV28, the J call TRBJ1-4; 8 bases agree with TRBD1. The CDR3 loop spans 15 amino acids. The ends lost 5 bases at V and 3 bases at J; junction bases unmatched: 5. CDR1 and CDR2 from the germline V gene are MDHEN and SYDVKM. The CDR3 spells CASSPWDRPNEKLFF. The DNA of the CDR3 is TGTGCCAGCAGTCCGTGGGACAGGCCTAATGAAAAACTGTTTTTT. Complete variable domain (other parts from reference TRBV28 and TRBJ1-4): DVKVTQSSRYLVKRTGEKVFLECVQDMDHENMFWYRQDPGLGLRLIYFSYDVKMKEKGDIPEGYSVSREKKERFSLILESASTNQTSMYLCASSPWDRPNEKLFFGSGTQLSVL.

This clone was seen a single time. This rearrangement joins TRBV6-5 to TRBJ2-7; 12 bases fit TRBD2. The V and J ends lost 6 bases and 2 bases, in that order; junction bases with no gene match: 5. Germline V CDR1 and CDR2: MNHEY, SVGAGI. The CDR3 extends over 15 amino acids. The CDR3 DNA reads TGTGCCAGCAGGATGGGACTAGCGGGTGCCTACGAGCAGTACTTC. This gives the protein CASRMGLAGAYEQYF.

As to this clone: Other DNA sequences in this sample translate to the same CDR3. The rearrangement links TRBV18 to TRBJ1-2; TRBD1 is a possible D gene (6 bases). V was shortened by 3 bases and J by 1 base, with 9 bases between the two germline ends. The CDR3 runs to 14 residues. Germline V gives CDR1 KGHSH, CDR2 LQKENI. DNA for the CDR3: TGTGCCAGCTCACCTCAGGGGAATAACTATGGCTACACCTTC. Translated: CASSPQGNNYGYTF.

This clone was seen only once. The V and J genes are TRBV30 and TRBJ2-7; 7 bases agree with TRBD2. This CDR3 has 14 amino acids. From germline, CDR1 is GTSNPN and CDR2 SVGIG (reference sequence). Germline trimming cut 2 bases from V and 4 bases from J; bases unmatched to any gene: 8. CDR3 protein: CAWSLGGKGYEQYF. For the CDR3, the DNA is TGTGCCTGGAGTCTGGGAGGGAAAGGGTACGAGCAGTACTTC.

V is TRBV28 and J is TRBJ2-7, with D hard to call. CDR3 length equals 13 residues. The V end was cut by 6 bases, the J end by 4 bases, with 13 bases between. Germline CDR1 MDHEN, CDR2 SYDVKM. The CDR3 nucleotides are TGTGCCAGCAGCATATACAGAGGTTACGAGCAGTACTTC. Protein: CASSIYRGYEQYF.

V is TRBV6-5 and J is TRBJ1-2, with a possible D match to TRBD1 (5 bases). The V and J ends lost 8 bases and 6 bases respectively, with 16 bases between them. This CDR3 region has 13 residues. CDR1 MNHEY and CDR2 SVGAGI come from the germline V gene. This CDR3 is CASYRTRADGYTF. For the CDR3, the DNA is TGTGCCAGCTACAGGACCAGGGCCGATGGCTACACCTTC.

This clone showed up just once. The chain links TRBV19 to TRBJ2-7, with 8 bases fitting TRBD1. Trimming cost V 10 bases and J 2 bases; bases outside gene matches: 13. The CDR3 is made up of 15 amino acids. The germline gives CDR1 LNHDA, CDR2 SQIVND (reference sequence). The CDR3 sequence: CATRSVGTGAYEQYF. The CDR3 DNA is TGTGCCACTAGGTCCGTGGGGACAGGAGCCTACGAGCAGTACTTC.

The chain is built from TRBV29-1 and TRBJ2-3; TRBD2 is a possible D gene (6 bases). Deletions cut 7 bases from V and 6 bases from J, with 26 bases between. This CDR3 has 16 residues. Germline loops: CDR1 SQVTM, CDR2 ANQGSEA. CDR3 DNA sequence: TGCAGCGACGGCGGCCGGACGGGAGATGATGTGGATACGCAGTATTTT. Translating it yields CSDGGRTGDDVDTQYF.

On this clone: Other DNA variants within this sample encode the same CDR3. This chain uses TRBV6-5 with TRBJ2-7; the match to TRBD2 covers 11 bases. The CDR3 is 15 residues long. Per germline, CDR1 MNHEY and CDR2 SVGAGI. V dropped 4 bases and J dropped 3; count of bases not matched to a gene: 5. The CDR3 region has the DNA TGTGCCAGCAGTTCCCCGGGGACTAGCGGCTACGAGCAGTACTTC. Translation: CASSSPGTSGYEQYF.

This chain uses TRBV27 with TRBJ2-1; D is ambiguous. The CDR3 sequence is 13 residues long. Germline loops: CDR1 MNHEY, CDR2 SMNVEV (reference sequence). Trimming left V 6 bases short and J 4 bases short, with 10 bases between. This CDR3 is CASSAFGYNEQFF. CDR3 nucleotides: TGTGCCAGCAGCGCCTTTGGGTACAATGAGCAGTTCTTC.

The V and J genes are TRBV11-2 and TRBJ1-2, with D hard to call. Germline V gives CDR1 SGHAT, CDR2 FQNNGV. Between the trimmed V and J ends, which lost 4 bases and 2 bases, there was a span of 17 bases. The CDR3 sequence is 16 residues long. Here the CDR3 reads CASSSPNWDRNYGYTF. CDR3 nucleotide sequence: TGTGCCAGCAGCTCGCCAAACTGGGATAGAAACTATGGCTACACCTTC.

The chain uses TRBV9 and TRBJ2-3, with TRBD1 matching 12 bases. Germline assignment: CDR1 SGDLS and CDR2 YYNGEE. This CDR3 region has 16 residues. The V gene end was trimmed by 3 bases and the J gene end by 4 bases; junction bases not matched to a gene: 6. The CDR3 bases are TGTGCCAGCAGCGACGGGGACAGGGGGCGGTCAGATACGCAGTATTTT. It yields the protein CASSDGDRGRSDTQYF.

The rearrangement joins TRBV5-1 to TRBJ2-6; D might be TRBD1 (5 bases). Trimming removed 0 bases from V and 4 bases from J, with 11 bases in between. The CDR3 contains 16 residues. Germline V lookup: CDR1 SGHRS, CDR2 YFSETQ. The CDR3: CASSLGQMWGANVLTF. In DNA, the CDR3 is TGCGCCAGCAGCTTGGGACAGATGTGGGGGGCCAACGTCCTGACTTTC.

The V call is TRBV7-9, the J call TRBJ2-1; 8 bases agree with TRBD2. This CDR3 region has 14 residues. Looked up from germline, CDR1 is SEHNR and CDR2 is FQNEAQ (reference sequence). V lost 5 bases and J lost 3; bases outside the gene matches: 3. CDR3 DNA sequence: TGTGCCAGCAGCCCGGGAGGGGTCTACAATGAGCAGTTCTTC. It yields the protein CASSPGGVYNEQFF.

V usage is TRBV9 and J usage is TRBJ1-6; D unclear. CDR1 and CDR2 (germline): SGDLS, YYNGEE. This CDR3 spans 16 amino acids. The V end was cut by 0 bases, the J end by 1 base, with 8 bases between. The CDR3 coding sequence is TGTGCCAGCAGCGTAGATTGGGAGTCCTATAATTCACCCCTCCACTTT. Residues: CASSVDWESYNSPLHF.

This clone was seen once. The J gene is TRBJ2-7, the V gene TRBV5-5; the D gene is possibly TRBD1 (5 bases). Germline V gives CDR1 SGHKS, CDR2 YYEKEE (reference sequence). V lost 5 bases and J 3 bases, leaving 15 bases between the germline ends. CDR3 size: 14 residues. CDR3 nucleotides: TGTGCCAGCAGTCAAGTGGCAGGGCTCTACGAGCAGTACTTC. This codes for CASSQVAGLYEQYF.

Only one count was recorded for this clone. This rearrangement joins TRBV18 to TRBJ2-7; possibly TRBD1 for D (5 bases). CDR1 is KGHSH, CDR2 LQKENI, per germline. This CDR3 spans 16 amino acids. The V and J ends lost 1 base and 4 bases respectively, with 17 bases between them. CDR3 nucleotides: TGTGCCAGCTCACCACAGGCAGGGTTTCGTGGGTACGAGCAGTACTTC. Translating gives CASSPQAGFRGYEQYF.